The present T cell receptor (beta chain) was sequenced within a study of beta chain features in type 1 diabetes. All of the isolated RNA was reverse transcribed, so expressed TCRB transcripts were sequenced. The method was immunoSEQ multiplex PCR; TCRdb's version includes in-frame clones alone and lacks a portion of them. The table records some 270,000 clones, approximately 8.1% of them present only once. The CDR3 is 14 residues long. The germline V gene encodes CDR1 SGHNT and CDR2 YYREEE (reference sequence). With 0 bases clipped from V and 4 bases from J, the junction kept 2 bases outside the gene matches. Donors underwent one heparinised blood draw, 100 to 150 mL on average.

V is TRBV5-4 and J is TRBJ2-5; the match to TRBD1 covers 8 bases. Sequencing input: central memory CD4+ T cells from blood. The receptor's source is a young woman in good health. Here the CDR3 reads CASSLETGAETQYF. The CDR3 nucleotides read TGTGCCAGCAGCTTGGAGACAGGGGCAGAGACCCAGTACTTC.